This is a list of T cell receptor beta chains from one sample in a study of PD-1 blockade in classical Hodgkin lymphoma. Sequencing was performed with immunoSEQ multiplex PCR; in TCRdb, only in-frame clones are kept and a portion is missing. Of some 100,000 clones in the sample, approximately 94% were seen once. Sample: peripheral blood mononuclear cells (PBMCs), taken before the fourth cycle of nivolumab. Source of these receptors: a human donor with classical Hodgkin lymphoma. The CDR3 runs from the conserved cysteine through the conserved F or W. A D gene is named only where the DNA matches it firmly. A row's size may be missing; if present it is once, few, many or a size class.

d_gene | abundance | j_gene | v_gene | CDR3nt | CDR3aa
- | - | TRBJ2-7 | TRBV19 | TGTGCCAGTAGTATACAGGGGCCCTTTACATCCTACGAGCAGTACTTC | CASSIQGPFTSYEQYF
- | - | TRBJ2-5 | TRBV18 | TGTGCCAGCTCACCAACCCAGATTCAAGAGACCCAGTACTTC | CASSPTQIQETQYF
- | - | TRBJ2-3 | TRBV4-2 | TGTGCCAGCAGCCTTTACAGAAAGGAAGCCCCCTCTAGCACAGATACGCAGTATTTT | CASSLYRKEAPSSTDTQYF
TRBD2 | - | TRBJ2-7 | TRBV10-3 | TGTGCCATCAGTGAGTCGAGGGCTAGCGGGTCCTACGAGCAGTACTTC | CAISESRASGSYEQYF
- | - | TRBJ1-1 | TRBV5-1 | TGCGCCAGCAGCTTGGTCCCAGGACGTGGCACTGAAGCTTTCTTT | CASSLVPGRGTEAFF
- | once | TRBJ1-1 | TRBV6-5 | TGTGCCAGCAGTTATATTGGGCCCCCGGACACTGAAGCTTTCTTT | CASSYIGPPDTEAFF
- | - | TRBJ2-4 | TRBV27 | TGTGCCAGCAGTCCTCTGTATTGGGGCAAGGCCAAAAACATTCAGTACTTC | CASSPLYWGKAKNIQYF
TRBD2 | - | TRBJ2-2 | TRBV5-8 | TGTGCCAGCAGCTCTAGCGGGAGGAAGGAGCTGTTTTTT | CASSSSGRKELFF
- | - | TRBJ2-7 | TRBV5-8 | TGTGCCAGCAGCGGCCACAGGGGCGTCGGCCGGGGGGTGGCTTTC | CASSGHRGVGRGVAF
- | - | TRBJ1-4 | TRBV1 | TGCACCAGCAGCCAAGATCCGACCGACAGGGTCGGTGAAAAACTGTTTTTT | CTSSQDPTDRVGEKLFF
- | - | TRBJ2-7 | TRBV2 | TGTGCCAGCAATAGGGACCCGAACCCCTACGAGCAGTACTTC | CASNRDPNPYEQYF
- | - | TRBJ2-2 | TRBV21-1 | TGTGCCAGCAGCCCCCGCCTGACTAGCGGGCCCAACACCGGGGAGCTGTTTTTT | CASSPRLTSGPNTGELFF
- | - | TRBJ1-2 | TRBV13 | TGTGCCAGCAGCCCAGGGTTATCTCCCTATGGCTACACCTTC | CASSPGLSPYGYTF
TRBD1 | - | TRBJ2-1 | TRBV18 | TGTGCCAGCTCACCAACAGCCGGGACAGGTGCTTACAATGAGCAGTTCTTC | CASSPTAGTGAYNEQFF
- | - | TRBJ2-1 | TRBV27 | TGTGCCAGCAGTTTATCGGGAGACGGTGAGCAGTTCTTC | CASSLSGDGEQFF
- | - | TRBJ2-5 | TRBV5-4 | TGTGCCATCCAGGGGGCGGGGGCGAGACAAGAGACCCAGTACTTC | CAIQGAGARQETQYF
- | - | TRBJ2-5 | TRBV5-1 | TGCGCCAGCAGCTTGGGGAGCGTAGAGACCCAGTACTTC | CASSLGSVETQYF
- | - | TRBJ1-2 | TRBV6-1 | TGTGCCAGCAGTGAACAGGGGCAGGGTGACGGCTACACCTTC | CASSEQGQGDGYTF
TRBD1 | - | TRBJ2-5 | TRBV5-1 | TGCGCCAGCAGCTTGGGACAGGGGACTGCCTTTCAAGAGACCCAGTACTTC | CASSLGQGTAFQETQYF
- | - | TRBJ2-7 | TRBV28 | TGTGCCAGCAGTTTAATCCTACACGAGCAGTACTTC | CASSLILHEQYF
TRBD1 | - | TRBJ2-3 | TRBV7-9 | TGTGCCAGCAGCCCAGGGGGAAGCACAGATACGCAGTATTTT | CASSPGGSTDTQYF
- | - | TRBJ2-1 | TRBV11-3 | TGTGCCAGCAGCCCTACCTCGCGCAGGTCTAATGAGCAGTTCTTC | CASSPTSRRSNEQFF
- | - | TRBJ2-1 | TRBV11-1 | TGTGCCAGCACGCTTGCCTCAGGGGATGGGGGGGATGAGCAGTTCTTC | CASTLASGDGGDEQFF
- | - | TRBJ1-3 | TRBV5-6 | TGTGCCAGCAGCTTGTTTTCGGCACCAGGAAACACCATATATTTT | CASSLFSAPGNTIYF
TRBD2 | - | TRBJ2-7 | TRBV5-4 | TGTGCCAGCAGCTTCGGGACTACGACCTACGAGCAGTACTTC | CASSFGTTTYEQYF
- | - | TRBJ1-5 | TRBV5-6 | TGTGCCAGCAGCATAAGACAGATTAGCAATCAGCCCCAGCATTTT | CASSIRQISNQPQHF
- | few | TRBJ2-7 | TRBV6-6 | TGTGCCAGCAGTGAGATCACCTACGAGCAGTACTTC | CASSEITYEQYF
TRBD1 | - | TRBJ2-3 | TRBV10-3 | TGTGCCATCAGGGACAGGGGGCGAGAGACAGATACGCAGTATTTT | CAIRDRGRETDTQYF
- | - | TRBJ2-4 | TRBV18 | TGTGCCAGCTCACCAGGGTTACAAAACATTCAGTACTTC | CASSPGLQNIQYF
- | - | TRBJ2-7 | TRBV9 | TGTGCCAGCAGCGTTGGGGCCCAGGACAGAAGGGCCTACGAGCAGTACTTC | CASSVGAQDRRAYEQYF
TRBD1 | - | TRBJ1-5 | TRBV28 | TGTGCCAGCACCTTCGTGAAGGGACAGGGGGCCTATAGCAATCAGCCCCAGCATTTT | CASTFVKGQGAYSNQPQHF
- | - | TRBJ2-1 | TRBV27 | TGTGCCAGCAGTTGGTCGAACATGGTCCCCTACAATGAGCAGTTCTTC | CASSWSNMVPYNEQFF
TRBD2 | - | TRBJ2-1 | TRBV10-1 | TGCGCCAGCTCCGCCGGGACTAGCGGATACAATGAGCAGTTCTTC | CASSAGTSGYNEQFF
- | - | TRBJ1-1 | TRBV19 | TGTGCCAGTAACCGCTGGGCAGGGTCTGAAGCTTTCTTT | CASNRWAGSEAFF
- | - | TRBJ2-1 | TRBV6-6 | TGTGCCAGCAGTTGGGCCCCGGCCCCAGAGGATGAGCAGTTCTTC | CASSWAPAPEDEQFF
TRBD1 | - | TRBJ1-2 | TRBV11-2 | TGTGCCAGCAGCTTAGAAGGCAGGGGGCCGAACTATGGCTACACCTTC | CASSLEGRGPNYGYTF
TRBD2 | - | TRBJ2-7 | TRBV9 | TGTGCCAGCAGCGTAGAGGCGGGAGAGGGCTACGAGCAGTACTTC | CASSVEAGEGYEQYF
- | - | TRBJ2-7 | TRBV11-2 | TGTGCCAGCAGCCCCGTTGCGTTTGCCTACGAGCAGTACTTC | CASSPVAFAYEQYF
- | - | TRBJ1-1 | TRBV6-6 | TGTGCCAGCAGTTATTCCTCGAATTGGGGTGGCACTGAAGCTTTCTTT | CASSYSSNWGGTEAFF
- | few | TRBJ1-5 | TRBV2 | TGTGCCAGCAGGAGTAGCAATCAGCCCCAGCATTTT | CASRSSNQPQHF
TRBD1 | - | TRBJ1-3 | TRBV10-3 | TGTGCCATCAAGGAACGGACAGGGTCGGAAAGGGCGGCCGGAAACACCATATATTTT | CAIKERTGSERAAGNTIYF
TRBD1 | - | TRBJ1-1 | TRBV10-3 | TGTGCCATCAGTATTCCAGGGGGCACTGAAGCTTTCTTT | CAISIPGGTEAFF
TRBD1 | - | TRBJ2-7 | TRBV13 | TGTGCCAGCAGCTTAGGAACGGACAGGGGATACGAGCAGTACTTC | CASSLGTDRGYEQYF
- | - | TRBJ1-4 | TRBV19 | TGTGCCAGTAGTTACAATAATGAAAAACTGTTTTTT | CASSYNNEKLFF
- | - | TRBJ1-2 | TRBV7-8 | TGTGCCAGCAGCTTAGAGACCGCGGTAACCTATGGCTACACCTTC | CASSLETAVTYGYTF
TRBD2 | - | TRBJ2-7 | TRBV27 | TGTGCCAGCGGCCGGACTAGCGGGTACGAGCAGTACTTC | CASGRTSGYEQYF
TRBD2 | - | TRBJ2-1 | TRBV6-1 | TGTGCCAGCATGGGTCTAGCGGGAGGGCGTGGTGAGCAGTTCTTC | CASMGLAGGRGEQFF
- | - | TRBJ1-1 | TRBV19 | TGTGCCAGTAGTATAGTACCAGGGATGAACACTGAAGCTTTCTTT | CASSIVPGMNTEAFF
- | - | TRBJ2-4 | TRBV28 | TGTGCCAGCAGTTTGGAGGGGGAGTACGCCAAAAACATTCAGTACTTC | CASSLEGEYAKNIQYF